The text below deals with one TCR beta chain. No antigen is known for it. Within one base of it there is no much larger clone, and no base qualities were kept. The sample comes from a study of technical replicates of blood from several donors (dated by TCRdb to 2016 to 2017). The library was built by means of the immunoSEQ multiplex PCR assay. The table was pulled from immuneACCESS by TCRdb, which kept in-frame rearrangements only. Such tables lose some clones; where checked, under half of the loss comes from unresolved V genes, and the rest has no known cause. In all, the sample holds some 78,000 clones, and 94% of those were seen once. Roughly 0.28% of the sample goes to the ten largest clones. The trim is 3 bases for V and 8 bases for J, with a gap of 9 bases between the germline ends. Sequences SGHRS (CDR1) and YFSETQ (CDR2) are obtained from the germline V gene. Spanning cysteine to phenylalanine, the CDR3 consists of 12 amino acids. Only the CDR3 part of the read is kept: 36 bases, read in frame from the first base.

The sample taken for sequencing was T cells isolated from PBMCs. The chain is encoded by TRBV5-1 joined to TRBJ2-1; too little of a D gene remains to name it. This clonotype was sampled from a human donor in good health. The CDR3 region: CASSSIVHEQFF. The bases read TGCGCCAGCAGCTCGATAGTCCATGAGCAGTTCTTC.